This T cell receptor (beta chain) was captured by sequencing in a study of T cells in Graves' hyperthyroidism and ophthalmopathy. Authors of the study amplified TCR beta CDR3 regions from RNA transcripts. HTBI primers drove first-round RT-PCR of the TCR CDR3. TCRdb re-derived calls from the multiplex PCR reads in MiXCR, one entry per CDR3 protein. This table holds some 600,000 distinct CDR3 sequences, approximately 15% found once. This clonotype occurred many times. Clinical symptoms, serum thyroxine, TRAb, thyroid ultrasound and orbital computed tomography informed diagnoses. Germline CDR1 is MDHEN and CDR2 is SYDVKM. V trimming: 4 bases; J trimming: 11 bases; junction bases outside the gene matches: 8. The CDR3 spans 15 residues.

The sequencing sample was made of blood. This chain connects TRBV28 to TRBJ1-6, with 10 bases aligning to TRBD1. This clonotype was sampled from a woman in her 30s with Graves' hyperthyroidism that later progressed to Graves' ophthalmopathy. The CDR3 sequence is CASSSTGTGVTPLHF. The CDR3 region has the DNA TGTGCCAGCAGTTCTACCGGGACAGGGGTTACACCCCTCCACTTT.